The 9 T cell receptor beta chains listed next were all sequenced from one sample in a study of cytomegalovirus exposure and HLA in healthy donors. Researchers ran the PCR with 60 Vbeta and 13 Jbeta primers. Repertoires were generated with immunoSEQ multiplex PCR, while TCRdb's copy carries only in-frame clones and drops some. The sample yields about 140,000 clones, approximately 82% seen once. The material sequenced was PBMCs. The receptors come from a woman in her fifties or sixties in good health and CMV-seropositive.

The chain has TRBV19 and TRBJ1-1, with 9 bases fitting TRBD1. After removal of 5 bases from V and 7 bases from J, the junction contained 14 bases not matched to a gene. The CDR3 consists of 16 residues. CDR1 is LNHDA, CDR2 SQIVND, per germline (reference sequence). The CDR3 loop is CASSAYRGRWEGEAFF. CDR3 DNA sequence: TGTGCCAGTAGTGCCTACAGGGGGCGATGGGAGGGTGAAGCTTTCTTT.

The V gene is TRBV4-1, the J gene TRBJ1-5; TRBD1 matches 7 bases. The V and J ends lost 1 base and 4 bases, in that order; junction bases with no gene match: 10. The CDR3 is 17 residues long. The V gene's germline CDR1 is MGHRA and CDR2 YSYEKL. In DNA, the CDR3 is TGCGCCAGCAGCCAAGCGAGACAGGGAGTTAGGAATCAGCCCCAGCATTTT. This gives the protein CASSQARQGVRNQPQHF.

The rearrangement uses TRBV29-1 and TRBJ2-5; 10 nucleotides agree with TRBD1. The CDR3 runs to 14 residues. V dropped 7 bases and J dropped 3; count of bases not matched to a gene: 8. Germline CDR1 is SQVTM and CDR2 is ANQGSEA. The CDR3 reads CSARPGQGKETQYF. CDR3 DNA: TGCAGCGCCCGCCCGGGACAGGGGAAAGAGACCCAGTACTTC.

CDR3 loop: CASSPGQIYEQYF. In DNA form, the CDR3 reads TGTGCCAGCAGCCCCGGACAGATTTACGAGCAGTACTTC. The chain uses TRBV5-6 and TRBJ2-7; D might be TRBD1 (6 bases). V gave up 4 bases and J gave up 4 bases, with 12 bases separating them. The germline V gene has CDR1 SGHDT and CDR2 YYEEEE. The CDR3 spans 13 residues.

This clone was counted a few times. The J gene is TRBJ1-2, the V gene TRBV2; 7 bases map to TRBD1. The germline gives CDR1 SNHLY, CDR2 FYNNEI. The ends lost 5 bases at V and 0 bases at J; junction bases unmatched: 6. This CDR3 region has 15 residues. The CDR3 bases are TGTGCCAGCAGTTATGGACAGGATTCTAACTATGGCTACACCTTC. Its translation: CASSYGQDSNYGYTF. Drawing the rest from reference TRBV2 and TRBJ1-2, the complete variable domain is EPEVTQTPSHQVTQMGQEVILRCVPISNHLYFYWYRQILGQKVEFLVSFYNNEISEKSEIFDDQFSVERPDGSNFTLKIRSTKLEDSAMYFCASSYGQDSNYGYTFGSGTRLTVV.

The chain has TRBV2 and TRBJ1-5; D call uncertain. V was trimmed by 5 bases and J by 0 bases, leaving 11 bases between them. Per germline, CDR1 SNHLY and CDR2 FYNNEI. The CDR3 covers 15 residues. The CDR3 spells CASSREDYSNQPQHF. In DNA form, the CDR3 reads TGTGCCAGCAGTAGGGAGGACTATAGCAATCAGCCCCAGCATTTT.

The CDR3 reads CASSQGAGEMYGYTF. CDR3 in DNA: TGTGCCAGCAGCCAAGGGGCGGGAGAGATGTATGGCTACACCTTC. J is TRBJ1-2 and V is TRBV4-2; D unresolved. The CDR3 is 15 amino acids. V was clipped by 1 base and J by 5 bases, with 14 bases between them. Looked up from germline, CDR1 is LGHNA and CDR2 is YNFKEQ.

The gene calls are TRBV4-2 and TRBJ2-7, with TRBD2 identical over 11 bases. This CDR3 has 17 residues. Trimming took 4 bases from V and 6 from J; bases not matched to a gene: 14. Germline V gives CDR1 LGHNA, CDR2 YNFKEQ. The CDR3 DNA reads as TGTGCCAGCAGCCGCGTTGGGAGTAGCGGGAGGGCCGGCGAGCAGTACTTC. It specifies CASSRVGSSGRAGEQYF.

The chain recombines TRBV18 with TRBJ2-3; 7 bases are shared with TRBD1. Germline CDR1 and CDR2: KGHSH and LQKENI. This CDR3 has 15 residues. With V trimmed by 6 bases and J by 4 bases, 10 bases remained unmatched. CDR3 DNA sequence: TGTGCCAGCTCGCCCCGACAGGGTCGGGCAGATACGCAGTATTTT. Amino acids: CASSPRQGRADTQYF. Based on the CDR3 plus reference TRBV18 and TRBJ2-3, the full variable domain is NAGVMQNPRHLVRRRGQEARLRCSPMKGHSHVYWYRQLPEEGLKFMVYLQKENIIDESGMPKERFSAEFPKEGPSILRIQQVVRGDSAAYFCASSPRQGRADTQYFGPGTRLTVL.